Listed here are 17 T cell receptor beta chains from one sample, sequenced in a study of blood T cell repertoires in COVID-19. Here immunoSEQ multiplex PCR was the method, and the copy in TCRdb shows in-frame clones only, minus some. In the table there are 310,000 or so clones, 85% to 90% of which are singletons. The sequencing input was PBMCs or T cells enriched from blood (not recorded which). The source is a young woman with acute COVID-19.

V and J are TRBV4-1 and TRBJ2-3; maybe TRBD2 (6 bases). V lost 0 bases, J lost 4 bases, and 11 bases lay in between. Germline CDR1 reads MGHRA; CDR2 reads YSYEKL. The CDR3 has 15 residues. CDR3 in amino acids: CASSQETRVADTQYF. In nucleotides, the CDR3 is TGCGCCAGCAGCCAAGAGACTAGGGTGGCAGATACGCAGTATTTT.

V usage is TRBV27 and J usage is TRBJ2-5; possible D gene TRBD2, 6 bases. The germline V and J ends were trimmed by 6 bases and 7 bases, with 9 bases remaining between them. CDR1 is MNHEY and CDR2 is SMNVEV in the germline V gene (reference sequence). The CDR3 is 11 amino acids. CDR3 in amino acids: CASRLRGTQYF. The CDR3 DNA reads TGTGCCAGCAGGTTGCGGGGGACCCAGTACTTC.

This clone was detected once. The genes are TRBV5-1 and TRBJ1-2, with D uncertain. This CDR3 contains 14 residues. Trimming shortened V by 0 bases and J by 0 bases, and 6 bases separated the two germline ends. From germline, CDR1 is SGHRS and CDR2 YFSETQ. CDR3 loop: CASSLAGPNYGYTF. CDR3 coding DNA: TGCGCCAGCAGCTTGGCTGGGCCTAACTATGGCTACACCTTC.

CDR3 in DNA: TGTGCCAGCAGATTAACCCAGGGGTTAAATTCACCCCTCCACTTT. Translating it yields CASRLTQGLNSPLHF. This chain connects TRBV7-9 to TRBJ1-6; possible D gene TRBD1, 6 bases. The CDR3 extends over 15 amino acids. Trimming removed 6 bases at V and 7 bases at J, with 16 bases between. Germline CDR1 is SEHNR and CDR2 is FQNEAQ (reference sequence).

V gene TRBV20-1 combines with J gene TRBJ2-3, with 8 bases identical to TRBD2. The CDR3 covers 15 residues. Germline CDR1 DFQATT, CDR2 SNEGSKA (reference sequence). V gave up 3 bases and J gave up 2 bases; unmatched junction bases: 7. For the CDR3, the DNA is TGCAGTGCTAGTAGTCAAGCGGGAGACACAGATACGCAGTATTTT. Encoded protein: CSASSQAGDTDTQYF.

CDR3 sequence reads: CASSRDRASAGELFF. Written as DNA, the CDR3 is TGTGCCAGCAGCCGTGACAGGGCCAGCGCCGGGGAGCTGTTTTTT. J is TRBJ2-2 and V is TRBV6-5; TRBD1 matches at 7 bases. Germline lookup yields CDR1 MNHEY and CDR2 SVGAGI. The CDR3 consists of 15 residues. V was clipped by 6 bases and J by 6 bases; unmatched bases: 10.

This clone was detected once. The chain has TRBV7-9 and TRBJ1-4; D may be TRBD1 (5 bases). The V end was cut by 5 bases, the J end by 1 base, with 14 bases between. Germline CDR1 reads SEHNR; CDR2 reads FQNEAQ (reference sequence). The CDR3 runs to 16 residues. The CDR3 nucleotides read TGTGCCAGCAGCCGGGGGTGGGAAAGAACTAATGAAAAACTGTTTTTT. Amino acids: CASSRGWERTNEKLFF. Full variable domain (outside the CDR3, taken from reference TRBV7-9 and TRBJ1-4): DTGVSQNPRHKITKRGQNVTFRCDPISEHNRLYWYRQTLGQGPEFLTYFQNEAQLEKSRLLSDRFSAERPKGSFSTLEIQRTEQGDSAMYLCASSRGWERTNEKLFFGSGTQLSVL.

This chain links TRBV18 with TRBJ1-2, with D unclear. Germline V gene sequence: CDR1 KGHSH, CDR2 LQKENI. V was pared by 6 bases and J by 4 bases, with 18 bases between. The CDR3 length is 15 residues. As DNA, the CDR3 is TGTGCCAGCTCCCAGTTGGAGGGCTTCGGCTATGGCTACACCTTC. Its protein is CASSQLEGFGYGYTF.

The chain is built from TRBV14 and TRBJ2-1; D call uncertain. The V and J ends lost 1 base and 4 bases respectively, with 17 bases between them. This CDR3 has 17 amino acids. The germline CDR1 and CDR2 sequences are SGHDN and FVKESK. The CDR3 reads CASSQGAGRLFYNEQFF. CDR3 DNA: TGTGCCAGCAGCCAAGGGGCTGGCCGTCTCTTTTACAATGAGCAGTTCTTC.

This chain joins TRBV28 and TRBJ1-2; 8 nucleotides line up with TRBD1. Germline CDR1 reads MDHEN; CDR2 reads SYDVKM. Trimming removed 2 bases from V and 4 bases from J; junction bases left unmatched: 6. This CDR3 spans 15 amino acids. The CDR3 DNA reads TGTGCCAGCAGTTTAAACGGACAGGGTATCTATGGCTACACCTTC. Protein product: CASSLNGQGIYGYTF.

This chain connects TRBV4-1 to TRBJ1-1, with TRBD1 as a possible D gene (6 bases). V was cut by 4 bases and J by 1 base, with 10 bases left in between. The germline V gene encodes CDR1 MGHRA and CDR2 YSYEKL. CDR3 length: 14 residues. CDR3 sequence reads: CASSLGQKNTEAFF. The CDR3, as DNA: TGCGCCAGCAGCCTCGGACAGAAGAACACTGAAGCTTTCTTT.

The genes are TRBV25-1 and TRBJ2-7; 10 bases are shared with TRBD1. The trim removed 5 bases at V and 3 bases at J, leaving 4 bases unmatched. The CDR3 is 14 amino acids. Looked up from germline, CDR1 is MGHDK and CDR2 is SYGVNS. The DNA of the CDR3 is TGTGCCAGCAGTCCCCGGGACAGGGGCTACGAGCAGTACTTC. Protein product: CASSPRDRGYEQYF.

The gene calls are TRBV4-3 and TRBJ1-1; D is undetermined. V was shortened by 4 bases and J by 6 bases, with 21 bases between the two germline ends. CDR1 is LGHNA, CDR2 YSLEER, per germline. The CDR3 has 16 amino acids. The CDR3 sequence: CASSPQSVGPRAEAFF. The CDR3 DNA is TGCGCCAGCAGCCCTCAGTCCGTGGGCCCGAGGGCTGAAGCTTTCTTT.

The rearrangement joins TRBV18 to TRBJ1-5, with TRBD1 matching over 9 bases. Trimming took 3 bases from V and 3 from J; bases not matched to a gene: 6. CDR1 is KGHSH and CDR2 is LQKENI in the germline V gene. This CDR3 contains 16 residues. The CDR3 region has the DNA TGTGCCAGCTCACCGGGACAGGGCAAACTCAATCAGCCCCAGCATTTT. Translating gives CASSPGQGKLNQPQHF.

The V and J genes are TRBV11-2 and TRBJ2-1; TRBD2 is a possible D gene (6 bases). Trimming shortened V by 6 bases and J by 2 bases, and 14 bases separated the two germline ends. From germline, CDR1 is SGHAT and CDR2 FQNNGV. This CDR3 has 15 amino acids. The CDR3 loop reads CASRIGRDPYNEQFF. In nucleotides, the CDR3 is TGTGCCAGCAGAATCGGGCGGGATCCCTACAATGAGCAGTTCTTC.

The chain employs TRBV9 and TRBJ2-3, with unresolved D. The CDR3 runs to 14 residues. Germline loops: CDR1 SGDLS, CDR2 YYNGEE. V was cut by 0 bases and J by 0 bases, with 5 bases left in between. The CDR3: CASSVGRSTDTQYF. CDR3 coding DNA: TGTGCCAGCAGCGTAGGCAGAAGCACAGATACGCAGTATTTT.

This chain connects TRBV29-1 to TRBJ1-2; possibly TRBD1 for D (6 bases). Germline V gene lookup returns CDR1 SQVTM and CDR2 ANQGSEA. The V end was cut by 7 bases, the J end by 7 bases, with 19 bases between. CDR3 length: 13 residues. CDR3 sequence (DNA): TGCAGCGCGGACAGTCTCGTTCCTCCTGGCTACACCTTC. Amino acids: CSADSLVPPGYTF.